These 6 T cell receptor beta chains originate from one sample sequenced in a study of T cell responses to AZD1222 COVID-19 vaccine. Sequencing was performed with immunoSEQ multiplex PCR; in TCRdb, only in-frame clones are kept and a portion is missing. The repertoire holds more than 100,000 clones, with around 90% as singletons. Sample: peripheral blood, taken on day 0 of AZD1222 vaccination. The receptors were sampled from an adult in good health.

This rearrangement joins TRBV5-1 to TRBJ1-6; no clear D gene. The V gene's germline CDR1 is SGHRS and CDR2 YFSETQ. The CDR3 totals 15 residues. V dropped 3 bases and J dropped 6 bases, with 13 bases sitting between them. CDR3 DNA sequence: TGCGCCAGCAGCTCCGCCCGGTCTACTAATTCACCCCTCCACTTT. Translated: CASSSARSTNSPLHF. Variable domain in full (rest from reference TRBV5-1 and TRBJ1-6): KAGVTQTPRYLIKTRGQQVTLSCSPISGHRSVSWYQQTPGQGLQFLFEYFSETQRNKGNFPGRFSGRQFSNSRSEMNVSTLELGDSALYLCASSSARSTNSPLHFGNGTRLTVT.

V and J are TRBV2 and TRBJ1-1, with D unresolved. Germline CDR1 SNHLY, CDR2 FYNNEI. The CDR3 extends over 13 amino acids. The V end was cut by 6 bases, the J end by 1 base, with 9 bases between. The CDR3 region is CASSNTQNTEAFF. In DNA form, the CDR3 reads TGTGCCAGCAGCAACACTCAGAACACTGAAGCTTTCTTT.

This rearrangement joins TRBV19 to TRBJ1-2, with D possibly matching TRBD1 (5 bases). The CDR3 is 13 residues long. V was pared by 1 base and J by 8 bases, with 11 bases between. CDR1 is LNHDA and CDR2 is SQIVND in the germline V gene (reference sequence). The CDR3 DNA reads TGTGCCAGTAGTATAGCCAGGGAAAGCGGCTACACCTTC. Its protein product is CASSIARESGYTF.

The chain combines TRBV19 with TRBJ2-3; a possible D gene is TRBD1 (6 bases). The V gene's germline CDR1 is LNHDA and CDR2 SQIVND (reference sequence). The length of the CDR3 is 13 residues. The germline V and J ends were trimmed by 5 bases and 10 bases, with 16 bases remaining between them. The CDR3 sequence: CASSPLTEGAQYF. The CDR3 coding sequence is TGTGCCAGTAGTCCTCTTACCGAGGGGGCGCAGTATTTT.

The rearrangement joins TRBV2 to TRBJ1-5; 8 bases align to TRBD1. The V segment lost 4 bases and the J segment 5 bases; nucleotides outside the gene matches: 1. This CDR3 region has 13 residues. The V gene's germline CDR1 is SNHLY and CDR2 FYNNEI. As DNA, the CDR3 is TGTGCCAGCAGTGCGACAGGGGATCAGCCCCAGCATTTT. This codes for CASSATGDQPQHF.

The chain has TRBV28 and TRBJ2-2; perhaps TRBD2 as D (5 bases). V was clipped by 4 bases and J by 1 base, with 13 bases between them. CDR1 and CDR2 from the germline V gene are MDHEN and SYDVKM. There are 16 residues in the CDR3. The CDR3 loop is CASSSPGSENTGELFF. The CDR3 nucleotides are TGTGCCAGCAGTTCGCCGGGGAGCGAGAACACCGGGGAGCTGTTTTTT.